The 2 T cell receptor beta chains presented below share a single source sample, sequenced in a study of blood T cell repertoires in COVID-19. Here immunoSEQ multiplex PCR was the method, and the copy in TCRdb shows in-frame clones only, minus some. Among some 200,000 clones listed, approximately 94% were seen once. The specimen sequenced was peripheral blood. These receptors were collected from a man younger than 45 with COVID-19, enrolled during active disease.

The chain employs TRBV7-6 and TRBJ2-6; TRBD1 matches at 10 bases. Per germline, CDR1 SGHVS and CDR2 FNYEAQ. V was clipped by 5 bases and J by 4 bases; unmatched bases: 8. The CDR3 extends over 17 amino acids. CDR3 in amino acids: CASSPRQGASGANVLTF. Written as DNA, the CDR3 is TGTGCCAGCAGCCCCCGACAGGGGGCGTCCGGGGCCAACGTCCTGACTTTC.

Concerning this clone: The DNA is omitted, as the CDR3 cannot be located on it reliably, and the CDR3 follows TCRdb's listing. This rearrangement joins TRBV5-4 to TRBJ2-3; the tabulated D call, TRBD2, remains unverified against the DNA. The CDR3 region is 14 residues in length, termini included. The germline CDR1 and CDR2 sequences are SGHNT and YYREEE (reference sequence). CDR3: CASSFGSGEGTQYF.